The following is a T cell receptor beta chain sequence with its context. Its specificity is unknown. This record belongs to a study of shared clonotypes between healthy human individuals. Points from the study as a whole: The study found about 5% of naive CD4 clonotypes shared across four donors.

CDR1 and CDR2 from the germline V gene are MNHNS and SASEGT. The CDR3 runs 17 residues. V lost 2 bases and J 2 bases, leaving 19 bases between the germline ends. Method: immunoSEQ multiplex PCR; TCRdb's copy keeps in-frame clones and lacks some. The sample yields about 650,000 clones, about 95% seen once. Naive CD8 cells lacked CD45RO, underwent positive selection for CCR7 and left out terminally differentiated effector memory CD45RA+ cells. The sample was naive CD8+ T cells sorted from blood. This chain links TRBV6-1 with TRBJ2-7; tentatively, D is TRBD2 (8 bases). The sequence was obtained from a woman under 40 in good health. CDR3 loop: CASSEMYVAGQTYEQYF. In nucleotides, the CDR3 is TGTGCCAGCAGTGAAATGTACGTAGCGGGACAGACCTACGAGCAGTACTTC.